These 17 T cell receptor beta chains originate from one sample sequenced in a study of blood T cells in healthy people across ages. Primed by a sample-barcoded 5' primer and a J-beta primer mix, a second PCR proceeded for about 6 to 11 cycles. TCRdb reanalysed the 5' RACE reads using MiXCR and keeps one entry per CDR3 protein. The table includes 910,000 or so distinct CDR3 sequences, 51% detected once. The source material was blood. Receptors were obtained from a woman aged 60 to 75 in good health.

V and J are TRBV11-2 and TRBJ2-7; D unresolved. V shed 3 bases and J shed 0 bases, with 15 bases lying between them. Germline V gene data show CDR1 as SGHAT and CDR2 as FQNNGV. This CDR3 has 16 amino acids. The CDR3 region is CASSFEYKRNSYEQYF. The CDR3 DNA reads TGTGCCAGCAGCTTTGAGTATAAGCGCAACTCCTACGAGCAGTACTTC.

This clonotype was counted at least ten times. This chain uses TRBV12-3 or TRBV12-4 with TRBJ2-6, with 8 bases that match TRBD1. V shed 5 bases and J 0 bases; nucleotides not matched to a gene: 6. This CDR3 spans 17 amino acids. This chain's CDR3 is CASSPDRGGSGANVLTF. CDR3 nucleotides: TGTGCCAGCAGTCCCGACAGGGGCGGCTCTGGGGCCAACGTCCTGACTTTC.

The V and J genes are TRBV20-1 and TRBJ2-7; 11 bases are a match to TRBD1. The closer fit of TRBJ2-5 to the DNA end suggests the J call may be wrong. Germline V gene data show CDR1 as DFQATT and CDR2 as SNEGSKA (reference sequence). This CDR3 comprises 14 residues. The CDR3 nucleotides read TGCAGTGCTGGGACAGGGGGTATTAGGGAGACCCAGTACTTC. Its translation: CSAGTGGIRETQYF.

CDR3 nucleotide sequence: TGCAGCGTTGGGGAGGGCTTTAGCACCGGGGAGCTGTTTTTT. Its translation: CSVGEGFSTGELFF. This sequence joins TRBV29-1 and TRBJ2-2, with TRBD2 matching over 7 bases. V shed 4 bases and J 4 bases; nucleotides not matched to a gene: 6. This CDR3 has 14 amino acids. Germline V gives CDR1 SQVTM, CDR2 ANQGSEA.

V is TRBV19 and J is TRBJ1-2, with unresolved D. This CDR3 has 11 amino acids. From germline, CDR1 is LNHDA and CDR2 SQIVND (reference sequence). V was pared by 4 bases and J by 8 bases, with 8 bases between. CDR3 region: CASSTGRGYTF. The CDR3 nucleotides are TGTGCCAGTAGTACGGGAAGGGGCTACACCTTC.

The genes are TRBV9 and TRBJ2-7; 8 bases are a match to TRBD2. The CDR3 totals 15 residues. J was trimmed by 5 bases and V by 0 bases; bases with no gene match: 7. Per germline, CDR1 SGDLS and CDR2 YYNGEE. CDR3 sequence reads: CASSVDSSGRHEQYF. The CDR3 nucleotides are TGTGCCAGCAGCGTAGATAGCAGCGGGAGACACGAGCAGTACTTC.

V and J are TRBV6-5 and TRBJ2-1, with D possibly being TRBD1 (7 bases). The CDR3 runs to 16 residues. Germline values: CDR1 MNHEY, CDR2 SVGAGI. Trimming cost V 2 bases and J 4 bases, with 15 bases left between them. This chain's CDR3 is CASSYRGRGRYNEQFF. CDR3 in DNA: TGTGCCAGCAGTTACAGGGGGCGGGGCCGATACAATGAGCAGTTCTTC.

The rearrangement links TRBV20-1 to TRBJ2-1; D unresolved. Germline-derived CDR1 and CDR2 are DFQATT and SNEGSKA (reference sequence). The CDR3 loop spans 15 amino acids. The germline V and J ends were trimmed by 1 base and 3 bases, with 13 bases remaining between them. The CDR3 DNA reads as TGCAGTGCTAGAGCTGGGTCCAGAGTCTACAATGAGCAGTTCTTC. It translates to CSARAGSRVYNEQFF.

The chain recombines TRBV6-5 with TRBJ2-6; D gene unclear. Trimming took 7 bases from V and 1 from J, leaving 8 bases between them. Germline CDR1 is MNHEY and CDR2 is SVGAGI. This CDR3 contains 14 residues. This chain's CDR3 is CASKRRSGANVLTF. The CDR3 bases are TGTGCCAGCAAACGCCGGTCTGGGGCCAACGTCCTGACTTTC.

The V call is TRBV24-1, the J call TRBJ2-5; a weak D match, TRBD1 (6 bases). Between the trimmed V and J ends, which lost 5 bases and 13 bases, there was a span of 28 bases. The germline V gene encodes CDR1 KGHDR and CDR2 SFDVKD. This CDR3 region has 16 residues. CDR3 loop: CATSGAAGTKVEVLYF. The CDR3 DNA is TGTGCCACCAGTGGGGCGGCCGGGACAAAGGTAGAAGTTCTGTACTTC.

This chain's CDR3 is CASSKGLAGDGGNIQYF. CDR3 nucleotide sequence: TGTGCCAGCAGTAAAGGACTAGCGGGAGATGGAGGAAACATTCAGTACTTC. J is TRBJ2-4 and V is TRBV12-3 or TRBV12-4; 13 bases align to TRBD2. The CDR3 is made up of 17 amino acids. With 5 bases clipped from V and 6 bases from J, the junction kept 10 bases outside the gene matches.

Only a few counts were recorded for this clonotype. The J gene is TRBJ2-1, the V gene TRBV28; D is undetermined. Germline assignment: CDR1 MDHEN and CDR2 SYDVKM. The CDR3 has 13 amino acids. V was pared by 8 bases and J by 0 bases, with 8 bases between. The CDR3 protein is CASLSSSYNEQFF. DNA of the CDR3: TGTGCCAGCTTATCCAGCTCCTACAATGAGCAGTTCTTC.

In DNA, the CDR3 is TGCAGCGTTGAAGAGGCGGGAGGGCCCTGGCGTGAGCAGTTCTTC. As protein: CSVEEAGGPWREQFF. This chain links TRBV29-1 with TRBJ2-1, with 9 bases identical to TRBD2. V was pared by 0 bases and J by 9 bases, with 9 bases of the junction left unmatched. The germline CDR1 and CDR2 sequences are SQVTM and ANQGSEA. This CDR3 spans 15 amino acids.

The rearrangement links TRBV5-6 to TRBJ2-5, with D possibly called TRBD1 or TRBD2 (6 bases each). The J call may be faulty, since TRBJ2-7 better matches the DNA end. Looked up from germline, CDR1 is SGHDT and CDR2 is YYEEEE. CDR3 length: 15 residues. The CDR3 DNA reads as TGTGCCAGCAGCTTTCCCCAGGGGAGGTTATACGAGCAGTACTTC. Its translation: CASSFPQGRLYEQYF.

The chain links TRBV4-2 to TRBJ2-7, with 10 nucleotides matching TRBD2. CDR1 is LGHNA, CDR2 YNFKEQ, per germline. With V trimmed by 2 bases and J by 4 bases, 8 bases remained unmatched. The CDR3 consists of 16 residues. The CDR3 is CASSQFLAGAGYEQYF. The CDR3 bases are TGTGCCAGCAGCCAATTTCTAGCGGGAGCCGGATACGAGCAGTACTTC.

The genes are TRBV12-3 or TRBV12-4 and TRBJ2-7, with D perhaps matching TRBD1 (6 bases). The J call may not be correct, given that the DNA end is closer to TRBJ2-4. The CDR3 has 14 residues. Here the CDR3 DNA reads TGTGCCAGCACCATGAGGGGGTTCAAAAACATTCAGTACTTC. The encoded protein is CASTMRGFKNIQYF.

The V gene is TRBV29-1, the J gene TRBJ2-1; no clear D. Germline CDR1 is SQVTM and CDR2 is ANQGSEA. The CDR3 sequence is 11 residues long. Between the trimmed V and J ends, which lost 7 bases and 2 bases, there was a span of 6 bases. In nucleotides, the CDR3 is TGCAGCGGAGTAGCCTACAATGAGCAGTTCTTC. This encodes CSGVAYNEQFF.